The present TCR beta chain was sequenced within a study of blood T cell repertoires in COVID-19. Study information: Specimens from acute and convalescent COVID-19 originated in the United States, Italy and Spain. Nucleic acid was either cDNA or gDNA, and it came from T cells, B-cell-depleted T cells, or PBMCs.

Original methodology: Amplification of reference gene primers was used by the study to estimate nucleated cell counts. Sequencing was performed with immunoSEQ multiplex PCR; in TCRdb, only in-frame clones are kept and a portion is missing. The DNA gave D and trimming, while V, J and clone size come from that table. The sample consists of roughly 280,000 clones, around four fifths of them appearing once. The CDR3 contains 15 residues. Germline CDR1 reads SGHAT; CDR2 reads FQNNGV. The V end lost 0 bases, the J end lost 5 bases, and 8 bases lay between the germline ends. In this sample, this clone turned up a few times.

The chain joins TRBV11-2 to TRBJ1-6; D is ambiguous. The source of this sequence is a man between 60 and 70 years old with acute or convalescent COVID-19. The sequenced sample consisted of peripheral blood. CDR3 DNA: TGTGCCAGCAGCTTAGACACCCGAGATAATTCACCCCTCCACTTT. It translates to CASSLDTRDNSPLHF. Full variable domain (remainder filled in from reference TRBV11-2 and TRBJ1-6): EAGVAQSPRYKIIEKRQSVAFWCNPISGHATLYWYQQILGQGPKLLIQFQNNGVVDDSQLPKDRFSAERLKGVDSTLKIQPAKLEDSAVYLCASSLDTRDNSPLHFGNGTRLTVT.